This TCR beta chain is drawn from a study of blood T cell repertoires in COVID-19. In the study overall: Acute-phase and convalescent COVID-19 samples originated in the United States, Italy and Spain. In each case, the material was cDNA or gDNA derived from T cells, B-cell-depleted T cells, or PBMCs.

In the authors' methods: Reference gene primer amplification in the assay estimated nucleated cell counts. Generated by immunoSEQ multiplex PCR, the TCRdb table keeps only in-frame clones and is missing some. V and J calls and clone size are copied from that table; D and trimming were computed from the DNA. The sample lists around 80,000 clones, 88% occurring once. Per the germline V gene, CDR1 is SGHDT and CDR2 is YYEEEE. V shed 0 bases and J 8 bases; nucleotides not matched to a gene: 6. This CDR3 region has 15 residues. The sequenced sample consisted of peripheral blood. The receptor was derived from a human donor in a cohort sampled during active COVID-19. The genes are TRBV5-6 and TRBJ1-4; 8 bases line up with TRBD1. The CDR3 protein is CASSLARQGYEKLFF. CDR3 coding DNA: TGTGCCAGCAGCTTGGCCCGACAGGGGTACGAAAAACTGTTTTTT.